These 31 T cell receptor beta chains were sequenced from one sample in a study of T-cell reconstitution after alpha-beta-depleted transplantation in children. Unique molecular identifiers tagged the TCRbeta library. TCRdb re-derived calls from the PCR reads in MiXCR, one entry per CDR3 protein. Of some 290,000 distinct CDR3 sequences in the sample, 23% are singletons; the top ten hold 9.5% to 13%. The specimen comprised PBMCs, mostly from graft donor cells, sampled 180 days after TCRalphabeta/CD19-depleted stem cell transplant. Receptors were obtained from a male patient younger than 18 who had a stem cell transplant for acute lymphoblastic leukemia, so the T cells may come from the graft donor.

The chain combines TRBV10-3 with TRBJ2-7, with TRBD1 matching over 7 bases. CDR3 length: 12 residues. The germline V gene has CDR1 ENHRY and CDR2 SYGVKD. V trimming: 5 bases; J trimming: 3 bases; junction bases outside the gene matches: 1. In DNA form, the CDR3 reads TGTGCCATCAGTAGACAGGGCTACGAGCAGTACTTC. This gives the protein CAISRQGYEQYF.

The rearrangement joins TRBV4-1 to TRBJ2-7; D may match TRBD1 or TRBD2 (5 bases each). The CDR3 has 14 amino acids. Trimming shortened V by 2 bases and J by 7 bases, and 15 bases separated the two germline ends. Per germline, CDR1 MGHRA and CDR2 YSYEKL. The chain's CDR3 is CASSQPKRGWEQYF. CDR3 in DNA: TGCGCCAGCAGCCAACCCAAGAGGGGATGGGAGCAGTACTTC.

The chain uses TRBV5-1 and TRBJ2-1; the D gene is possibly TRBD2 (6 bases). V gave up 0 bases and J gave up 6 bases, with 34 bases separating them. The CDR3 length is 22 residues. From germline, CDR1 is SGHRS and CDR2 YFSETQ. CDR3 amino acids: CASSLALGRAWGTFGDFNEQFF. CDR3 nucleotides: TGCGCCAGCAGCTTGGCCCTGGGTAGGGCTTGGGGTACTTTCGGGGACTTCAATGAGCAGTTCTTC. Using reference TRBV5-1 and TRBJ2-1 for the parts outside the CDR3, the full variable domain is KAGVTQTPRYLIKTRGQQVTLSCSPISGHRSVSWYQQTPGQGLQFLFEYFSETQRNKGNFPGRFSGRQFSNSRSEMNVSTLELGDSALYLCASSLALGRAWGTFGDFNEQFFGPGTRLTVL.

This clonotype showed up just a few times. This chain uses TRBV3-1 with TRBJ1-5; D is ambiguous. The CDR3 is 15 residues long. Trimming pared 3 bases from V and 2 bases from J, leaving 11 bases between. Germline CDR1 LGHDT, CDR2 YNNKEL (reference sequence). This chain's CDR3 is CASSQGGWGNQPQHF. The CDR3 region has the DNA TGTGCCAGCAGCCAGGGAGGGTGGGGCAATCAGCCCCAGCATTTT.

This clonotype has only a few counts. The chain has TRBV5-1 and TRBJ1-2; D unresolved. V was shortened by 5 bases and J by 5 bases, with 10 bases between the two germline ends. In germline, CDR1 is SGHRS, CDR2 YFSETQ. The CDR3 runs 12 residues. The CDR3 DNA reads as TGCGCCAGCAGTCCTAATTCGTATGGCTACACCTTC. It yields the protein CASSPNSYGYTF.

This chain joins TRBV5-1 and TRBJ2-7, with D possibly being TRBD1 (6 bases). This CDR3 has 13 amino acids. CDR1 is SGHRS and CDR2 is YFSETQ in the germline V gene. Trimming removed 1 base at V and 6 bases at J, with 11 bases between. The CDR3 loop is CASSLWQGFEQYF. The CDR3 nucleotides read TGCGCCAGCAGCTTGTGGCAGGGGTTCGAGCAGTACTTC.

This clonotype has just a few counts. The chain employs TRBV7-2 and TRBJ2-5; no reliable D call. Germline values: CDR1 SGHTA, CDR2 FQGNSA. The V end lost 1 base, the J end lost 0 bases, and 9 bases lay between the germline ends. The CDR3 has 15 residues. CDR3 bases: TGTGCCAGCAGCTTAGGAGCCTTGTACCAAGAGACCCAGTACTTC. Amino acids: CASSLGALYQETQYF.

This clonotype was counted only a few times. The J gene is TRBJ1-2, the V gene TRBV3-1, with D unresolved. Germline loops: CDR1 LGHDT, CDR2 YNNKEL (reference sequence). Trimming removed 1 base from V and 7 bases from J, with 10 bases in between. This CDR3 has 13 amino acids. The DNA for the CDR3 is TGTGCCAGCAGCCAAGGGTCGTTCGGTGGCTACACCTTC. It translates to CASSQGSFGGYTF. Full variable domain (outside the CDR3, taken from reference TRBV3-1 and TRBJ1-2): DTAVSQTPKYLVTQMGNDKSIKCEQNLGHDTMYWYKQDSKKFLKIMFSYNNKELIINETVPNRFSPKSPDKAHLNLHINSLELGDSAVYFCASSQGSFGGYTFGSGTRLTVV.

This clonotype was seen a few times. V usage is TRBV19 and J usage is TRBJ2-1; the match to TRBD1 covers 9 bases. With 5 bases clipped from V and 1 base from J, the junction kept 6 bases outside the gene matches. CDR1 and CDR2 from the germline V gene are LNHDA and SQIVND (reference sequence). The CDR3 is 16 residues long. As DNA, the CDR3 is TGTGCCAGTAGTGGACAGGGGCGTGGGTCCTACAATGAGCAGTTCTTC. Translation gives CASSGQGRGSYNEQFF. The whole variable domain, remainder taken from reference TRBV19 and TRBJ2-1, is DGGITQSPKYLFRKEGQNVTLSCEQNLNHDAMYWYRQDPGQGLRLIYYSQIVNDFQKGDIAEGYSVSREKKESFPLTVTSAQKNPTAFYLCASSGQGRGSYNEQFFGPGTRLTVL.

V usage is TRBV12-3 or TRBV12-4 and J usage is TRBJ1-2; a weak D match, TRBD1 (6 bases). V lost 3 bases, J lost 7 bases, and 12 bases lay in between. The CDR3 is 13 residues long. The CDR3 reads CASSFWGRGGYTF. CDR3 sequence (DNA): TGTGCCAGCAGTTTTTGGGGGCGAGGTGGCTACACCTTC.

This clonotype was observed a handful of times. The chain uses TRBV6-4 and TRBJ2-1; TRBD2 agrees at 9 bases. V dropped 2 bases and J dropped 7; count of bases not matched to a gene: 6. The CDR3 is made up of 15 amino acids. Germline lookup yields CDR1 MRHNA and CDR2 SNTAGT. Here the CDR3 reads CASSDGGLAGNEQFF. The CDR3 bases are TGTGCCAGCAGTGACGGGGGTCTAGCGGGGAATGAGCAGTTCTTC.

V is TRBV7-3 and J is TRBJ1-1; D may be TRBD1 (6 bases). V lost 2 bases, J lost 11 bases, and 15 bases lay in between. Germline V gene lookup returns CDR1 SGHTA and CDR2 FQGTGA. The CDR3 sequence is 13 residues long. The CDR3: CASSLVSRGTAFF. CDR3 nucleotides: TGTGCCAGCAGCTTAGTCTCCAGGGGAACGGCTTTCTTT.

This clonotype was seen more than once but under ten times. The chain has TRBV12-3 or TRBV12-4 and TRBJ1-5, with D perhaps matching TRBD1 (5 bases). The CDR3 spans 16 residues. V was pared by 5 bases and J by 1 base, with 15 bases between. The DNA for the CDR3 is TGTGCCAGCAGTCCGTCAGGGTTTTCGAGCAATCAGCCCCAGCATTTT. Encoded protein: CASSPSGFSSNQPQHF.

The V call is TRBV7-9, the J call TRBJ2-1; D is uncertain. The length of the CDR3 is 16 residues. V was clipped by 4 bases and J by 0 bases, with 13 bases between them. Germline lookup yields CDR1 SEHNR and CDR2 FQNEAQ (reference sequence). Written as DNA, the CDR3 is TGTGCCAGCAGCTCCCTTTGGCGGAGCTCCTACAATGAGCAGTTCTTC. It is translated as CASSSLWRSSYNEQFF. Combining the CDR3 with reference TRBV7-9 and TRBJ2-1 gives the whole variable domain DTGVSQNPRHKITKRGQNVTFRCDPISEHNRLYWYRQTLGQGPEFLTYFQNEAQLEKSRLLSDRFSAERPKGSFSTLEIQRTEQGDSAMYLCASSSLWRSSYNEQFFGPGTRLTVL.

This clonotype was found a few times. The rearrangement uses TRBV7-9 and TRBJ1-6, with a weak D call TRBD1 (5 bases). This CDR3 is built from 15 residues. Trimming stripped 5 bases from V and 7 bases from J, with 15 bases between. Germline V gives CDR1 SEHNR, CDR2 FQNEAQ (reference sequence). CDR3 DNA: TGTGCCAGCAGCACCGGGAGGGGACTAAATTCACCCCTCCACTTT. As protein: CASSTGRGLNSPLHF.

The V gene is TRBV5-1, the J gene TRBJ2-5; no reliable D call. This CDR3 comprises 14 residues. The V end lost 0 bases, the J end lost 0 bases, and 6 bases lay between the germline ends. Germline lookup yields CDR1 SGHRS and CDR2 YFSETQ. The CDR3 loop reads CASSLGSYQETQYF. CDR3 nucleotides: TGCGCCAGCAGCTTGGGGTCGTACCAAGAGACCCAGTACTTC.

This clonotype showed up just a few times. The chain has TRBV29-1 and TRBJ2-2, with D unclear. The germline gives CDR1 SQVTM, CDR2 ANQGSEA. Trimming took off 4 bases at V and 0 bases at J, with 12 bases between the two ends. This CDR3 contains 15 residues. CDR3 amino acids: CSVVVAEANTGELFF. CDR3 DNA: TGCAGCGTTGTGGTGGCAGAAGCGAACACCGGGGAGCTGTTTTTT.

V gene TRBV7-8 combines with J gene TRBJ1-2; D unclear. In germline, CDR1 is SGHVS, CDR2 FQNEAQ. The V and J ends lost 1 base and 4 bases respectively, with 10 bases between them. This CDR3 comprises 14 residues. The CDR3 DNA sequence: TGTGCCAGCAGCTTAGAGACGGCTTCCTATGGCTACACCTTC. Protein sequence: CASSLETASYGYTF.

This clonotype showed up just a few times. The gene calls are TRBV5-1 and TRBJ1-2, with 7 nucleotides matching TRBD1. CDR1 is SGHRS, CDR2 YFSETQ, per germline. The ends lost 0 bases at V and 6 bases at J; junction bases unmatched: 2. CDR3 size: 13 residues. For the CDR3, the DNA is TGCGCCAGCAGCTTGGGACAGGGTCATGGCTACACCTTC. It yields the protein CASSLGQGHGYTF.

Here the CDR3 DNA reads TGTGCCAGCAGTATCAGGGACGGTCCCTCCTACGAGCAGTACTTC. Translating it yields CASSIRDGPSYEQYF. The chain is built from TRBV12-3 or TRBV12-4 and TRBJ2-7; D is perhaps TRBD1 or TRBD2 (5 bases each). Trimming stripped 5 bases from V and 0 bases from J, with 14 bases between. This CDR3 comprises 15 residues.

Notes on this clonotype: Possible read error: a much larger clone is one base away. The chain uses TRBV7-2 and TRBJ2-2, with D possibly matching TRBD2 (6 bases). The CDR3 extends over 16 amino acids. Trimming shortened V by 3 bases and J by 4 bases, and 15 bases separated the two germline ends. CDR1 is SGHTA, CDR2 FQGNSA, per germline. The CDR3 protein is CASSFGGTITTGELFF. The CDR3 nucleotides read TGTGCCAGCAGCTTCGGGGGAACCATTACCACCGGGGAGCTGTTTTTT.

This clonotype was seen more than once but under ten times. This sequence joins TRBV20-1 and TRBJ1-6, with TRBD1 as a possible D gene (5 bases). The germline CDR1 and CDR2 sequences are DFQATT and SNEGSKA (reference sequence). The CDR3 length is 14 residues. The DNA for the CDR3 is TGCAGCTCCTGGGGGGGGTCCTATAATTCACCCCTCCACTTT. It specifies CSSWGGSYNSPLHF.

This clonotype was recorded at least ten times. The chain combines TRBV29-1 with TRBJ1-1; a weak D match, TRBD1 (5 bases). The CDR3 length is 13 residues. Germline V gives CDR1 SQVTM, CDR2 ANQGSEA. Trimming removed 5 bases at V and 5 bases at J, with 15 bases between. This CDR3 is CSVRDQGWTEAFF. The DNA for the CDR3 is TGCAGCGTTCGAGATCAGGGCTGGACTGAAGCTTTCTTT.

This chain connects TRBV20-1 to TRBJ2-7; D ambiguous. The CDR3 sequence is 12 residues long. Germline V CDR1 and CDR2: DFQATT, SNEGSKA (reference sequence). With 1 base removed from V and 2 bases from J, the gap between germline ends came to 6 bases. The CDR3 loop reads CSARGDTYEQYF. Written as DNA, the CDR3 is TGCAGTGCTAGAGGCGATACCTACGAGCAGTACTTC.

The chain recombines TRBV20-1 with TRBJ2-7; TRBD1 or TRBD2 may be the D gene (7 bases each). V lost 6 bases to trimming and J lost 1 base, with 16 bases between them. Germline lookup yields CDR1 DFQATT and CDR2 SNEGSKA (reference sequence). The CDR3 contains 14 residues. CDR3 DNA sequence: TGCAGTGCCCAGGGGGGGACGTCATCCTACGAGCAGTACTTC. It yields the protein CSAQGGTSSYEQYF.

The chain combines TRBV12-3 or TRBV12-4 with TRBJ2-7, with 9 nucleotides matching TRBD1. Germline trimming cut 2 bases from V and 5 bases from J; bases unmatched to any gene: 1. The CDR3 covers 13 residues. Written as DNA, the CDR3 is TGTGCCAGCAGTTTATGGACAGGGGACGAGCAGTACTTC. Translating it yields CASSLWTGDEQYF.

This clonotype was recorded a few times. The chain is built from TRBV7-2 and TRBJ2-7; a weak D match, TRBD1 (6 bases). Germline assignment: CDR1 SGHTA and CDR2 FQGNSA. Deletions cut 6 bases from V and 2 bases from J, with 17 bases between. The CDR3 loop spans 15 amino acids. CDR3 residues: CASRPSGVQTYEQYF. The CDR3 bases are TGTGCCAGCAGACCATCAGGGGTCCAAACCTACGAGCAGTACTTC.

J is TRBJ2-5 and V is TRBV5-6; no firm D call. The CDR3 runs 12 residues. Germline values: CDR1 SGHDT, CDR2 YYEEEE. Trimming cost V 2 bases and J 7 bases, with 9 bases left between them. CDR3 coding DNA: TGTGCCAGCAGCTTTGACGGTCGGACCCAGTACTTC. As protein: CASSFDGRTQYF.

The V gene is TRBV12-3 or TRBV12-4, the J gene TRBJ2-3, with TRBD1 matching over 9 bases. V was pared by 2 bases and J by 4 bases, with 10 bases of the junction left unmatched. This CDR3 spans 17 amino acids. The CDR3 region is CASSLSNRGPAPDTQYF. The CDR3 DNA reads TGTGCCAGCAGTTTATCCAACAGGGGGCCCGCCCCAGATACGCAGTATTTT.

This clonotype was seen only a few times. V usage is TRBV5-1 and J usage is TRBJ2-4; D is possibly TRBD1 or TRBD2 (6 bases each). CDR1 is SGHRS and CDR2 is YFSETQ in the germline V gene. The CDR3 has 18 residues. V gave up 0 bases and J gave up 7 bases, with 23 bases separating them. Here the CDR3 DNA reads TGCGCCAGCAGCTTGGCCCGGGAGTTGACAGGACGCGGTAACATTCAGTACTTC. Amino acid sequence: CASSLARELTGRGNIQYF. The variable domain in full, completed from reference TRBV5-1 and TRBJ2-4, reads KAGVTQTPRYLIKTRGQQVTLSCSPISGHRSVSWYQQTPGQGLQFLFEYFSETQRNKGNFPGRFSGRQFSNSRSEMNVSTLELGDSALYLCASSLARELTGRGNIQYFGAGTRLSVL.

V is TRBV27 and J is TRBJ2-1; TRBD2 aligns across 12 bases. This CDR3 is built from 17 residues. In germline, CDR1 is MNHEY, CDR2 SMNVEV (reference sequence). Trimming took 4 bases from V and 4 from J; bases not matched to a gene: 8. The CDR3 DNA follows: TGTGCCAGCAGTTACGGGACTAGCGGGTATTATTACAATGAGCAGTTCTTC. This codes for CASSYGTSGYYYNEQFF.